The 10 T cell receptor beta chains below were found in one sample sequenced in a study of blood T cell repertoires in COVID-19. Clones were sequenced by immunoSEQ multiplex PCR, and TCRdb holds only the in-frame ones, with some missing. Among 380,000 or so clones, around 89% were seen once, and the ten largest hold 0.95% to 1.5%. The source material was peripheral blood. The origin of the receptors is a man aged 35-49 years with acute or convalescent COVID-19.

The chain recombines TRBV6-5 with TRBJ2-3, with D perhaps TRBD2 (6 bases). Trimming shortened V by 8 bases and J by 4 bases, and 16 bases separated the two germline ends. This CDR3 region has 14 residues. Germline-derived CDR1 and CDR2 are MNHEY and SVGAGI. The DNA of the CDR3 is TGTGCCAGCGGGGTAGGACCGGGGGCAGATACGCAGTATTTT. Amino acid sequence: CASGVGPGADTQYF.

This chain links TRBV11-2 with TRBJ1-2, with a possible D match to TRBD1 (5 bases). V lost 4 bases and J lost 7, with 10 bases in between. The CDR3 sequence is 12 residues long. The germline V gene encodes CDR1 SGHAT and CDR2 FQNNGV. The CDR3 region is CASSSGVPGYTF. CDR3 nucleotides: TGTGCCAGCAGCTCGGGGGTTCCTGGCTACACCTTC. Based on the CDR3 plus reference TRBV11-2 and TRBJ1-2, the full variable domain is EAGVAQSPRYKIIEKRQSVAFWCNPISGHATLYWYQQILGQGPKLLIQFQNNGVVDDSQLPKDRFSAERLKGVDSTLKIQPAKLEDSAVYLCASSSGVPGYTFGSGTRLTVV.

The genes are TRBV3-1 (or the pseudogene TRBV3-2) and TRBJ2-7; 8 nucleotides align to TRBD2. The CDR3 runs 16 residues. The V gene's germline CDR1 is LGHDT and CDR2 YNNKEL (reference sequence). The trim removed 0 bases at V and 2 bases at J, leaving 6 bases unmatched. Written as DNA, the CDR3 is TGTGCCAGCAGCCAAGATCTGGCGGGGGGCGCCTACGAGCAGTACTTC. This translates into CASSQDLAGGAYEQYF.

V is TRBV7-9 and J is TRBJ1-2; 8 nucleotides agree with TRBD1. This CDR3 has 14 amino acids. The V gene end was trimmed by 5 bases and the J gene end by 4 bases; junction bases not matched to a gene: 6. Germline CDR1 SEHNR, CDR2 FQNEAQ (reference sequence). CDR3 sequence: CASSEQGVAYGYTF. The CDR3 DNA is TGTGCCAGCAGCGAACAGGGGGTAGCCTATGGCTACACCTTC.

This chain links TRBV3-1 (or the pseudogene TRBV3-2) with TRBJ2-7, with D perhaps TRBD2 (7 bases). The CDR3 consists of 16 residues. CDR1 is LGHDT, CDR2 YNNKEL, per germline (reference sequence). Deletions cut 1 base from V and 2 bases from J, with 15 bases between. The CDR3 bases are TGTGCCAGCAGCCAAGGGTGGGGGGGCGGTACCTACGAGCAGTACTTC. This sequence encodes CASSQGWGGGTYEQYF.

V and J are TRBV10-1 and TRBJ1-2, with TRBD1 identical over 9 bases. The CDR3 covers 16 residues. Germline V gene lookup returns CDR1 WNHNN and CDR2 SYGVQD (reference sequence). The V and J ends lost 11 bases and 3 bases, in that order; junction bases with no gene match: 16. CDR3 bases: TGCGCCGGCCTCCGGGACAGGGCTACAAATTACTATGGCTACACCTTC. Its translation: CAGLRDRATNYYGYTF.

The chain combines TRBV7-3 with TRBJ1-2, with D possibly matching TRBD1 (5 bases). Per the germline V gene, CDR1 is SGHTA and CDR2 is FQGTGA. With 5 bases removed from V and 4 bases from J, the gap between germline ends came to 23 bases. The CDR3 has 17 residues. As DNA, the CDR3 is TGTGCCAGCAGCCCGCTCCAGGGACTAGTTCAAGCCTATGGCTACACCTTC. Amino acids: CASSPLQGLVQAYGYTF.

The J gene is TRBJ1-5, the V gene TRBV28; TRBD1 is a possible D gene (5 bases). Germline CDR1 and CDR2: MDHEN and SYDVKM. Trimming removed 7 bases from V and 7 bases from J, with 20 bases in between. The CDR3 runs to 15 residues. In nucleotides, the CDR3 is TGTGCCAGCATCCCCGGGGGAGTGTTCGAGCAGCCCCAGCATTTT. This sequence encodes CASIPGGVFEQPQHF. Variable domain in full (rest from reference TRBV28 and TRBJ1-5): DVKVTQSSRYLVKRTGEKVFLECVQDMDHENMFWYRQDPGLGLRLIYFSYDVKMKEKGDIPEGYSVSREKKERFSLILESASTNQTSMYLCASIPGGVFEQPQHFGDGTRLSIL.

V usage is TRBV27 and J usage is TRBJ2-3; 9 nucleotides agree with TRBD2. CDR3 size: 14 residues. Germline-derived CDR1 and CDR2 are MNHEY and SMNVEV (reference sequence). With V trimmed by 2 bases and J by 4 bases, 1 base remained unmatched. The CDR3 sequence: CASSLASGADTQYF. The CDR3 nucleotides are TGTGCCAGCAGTTTAGCTAGCGGGGCAGATACGCAGTATTTT.

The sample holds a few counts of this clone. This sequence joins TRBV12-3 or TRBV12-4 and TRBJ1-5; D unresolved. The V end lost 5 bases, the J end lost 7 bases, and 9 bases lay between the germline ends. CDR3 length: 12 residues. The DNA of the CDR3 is TGTGCCAGCAGTATTCTTCGGCAGCCCCAGCATTTT. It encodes CASSILRQPQHF.